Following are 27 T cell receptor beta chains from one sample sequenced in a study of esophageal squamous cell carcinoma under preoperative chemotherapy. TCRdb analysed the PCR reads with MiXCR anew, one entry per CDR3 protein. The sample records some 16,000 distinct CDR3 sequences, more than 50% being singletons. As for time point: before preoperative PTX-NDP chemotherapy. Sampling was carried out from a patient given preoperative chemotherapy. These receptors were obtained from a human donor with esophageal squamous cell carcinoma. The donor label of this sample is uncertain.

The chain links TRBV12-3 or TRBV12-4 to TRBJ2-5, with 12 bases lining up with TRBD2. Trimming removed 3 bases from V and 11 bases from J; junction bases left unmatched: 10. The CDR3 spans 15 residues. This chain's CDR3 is CASSFRTSGVNEQYF. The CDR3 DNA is TGTGCCAGCAGTTTTCGGACTAGCGGGGTTAATGAGCAGTACTTC.

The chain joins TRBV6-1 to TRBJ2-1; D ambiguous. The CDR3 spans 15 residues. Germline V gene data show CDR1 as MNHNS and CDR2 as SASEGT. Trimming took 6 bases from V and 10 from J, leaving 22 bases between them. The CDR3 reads CASSPDGLRSYEQFF. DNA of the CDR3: TGTGCCAGCAGCCCGGACGGGCTTCGGTCCTACGAGCAGTTCTTC.

This CDR3 is CASSLEGLSSYNEQYF. The CDR3 coding sequence is TGTGCCAGCAGCTTGGAGGGCCTGAGCTCCTACAATGAGCAGTACTTC. The chain couples TRBV7-2 to TRBJ2-1, with D possibly matching TRBD2 (6 bases). The J call is uncertain, as TRBJ2-7 better fits the DNA end. Germline V gene data show CDR1 as SGHTA and CDR2 as FQGNSA. CDR3 length: 16 amino acids.

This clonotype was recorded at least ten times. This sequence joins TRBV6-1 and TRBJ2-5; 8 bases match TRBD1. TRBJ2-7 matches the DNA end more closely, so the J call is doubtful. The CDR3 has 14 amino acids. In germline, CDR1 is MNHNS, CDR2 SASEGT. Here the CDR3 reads CASRRDRRAHEQYF. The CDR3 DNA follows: TGTGCCAGCAGACGGGACAGGAGGGCCCACGAGCAGTACTTC.

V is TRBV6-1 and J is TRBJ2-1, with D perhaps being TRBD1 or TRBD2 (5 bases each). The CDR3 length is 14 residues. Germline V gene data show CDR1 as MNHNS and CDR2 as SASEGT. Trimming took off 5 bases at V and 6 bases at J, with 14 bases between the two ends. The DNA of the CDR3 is TGTGCCAGCAGTCCGGGGAGTGGGGCCAATGAGCAGTTCTTC. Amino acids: CASSPGSGANEQFF.

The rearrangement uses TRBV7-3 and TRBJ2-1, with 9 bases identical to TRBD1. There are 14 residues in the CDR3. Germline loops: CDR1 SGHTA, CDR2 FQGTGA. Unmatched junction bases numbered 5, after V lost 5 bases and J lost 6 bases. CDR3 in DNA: TGTGCCAGCAGCACCCGGACAGGGGCCAATGAGCAGTTCTTC. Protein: CASSTRTGANEQFF.

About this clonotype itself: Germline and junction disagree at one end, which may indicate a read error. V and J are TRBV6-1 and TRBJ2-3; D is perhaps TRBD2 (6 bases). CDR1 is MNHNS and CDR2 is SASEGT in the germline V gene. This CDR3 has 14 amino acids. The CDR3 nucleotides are TGTGTCAGCCTGGGGTCCTACCTGCGGGATACACAGTATTTT. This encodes CVSLGSYLRDTQYF.

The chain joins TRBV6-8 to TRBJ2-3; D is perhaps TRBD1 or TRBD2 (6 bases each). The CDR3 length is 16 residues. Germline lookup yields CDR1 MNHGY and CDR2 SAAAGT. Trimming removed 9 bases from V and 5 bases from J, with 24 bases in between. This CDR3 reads CASGGLGGRNKDTQYF. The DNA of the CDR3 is TGTGCCAGTGGGGGGCTAGGGGGGCGTAACAAAGATACGCAGTATTTT.

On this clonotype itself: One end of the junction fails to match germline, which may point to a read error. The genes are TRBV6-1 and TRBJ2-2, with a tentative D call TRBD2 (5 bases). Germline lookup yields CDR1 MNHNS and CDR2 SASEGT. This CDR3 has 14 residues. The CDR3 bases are TGTGCCAGCAGCCTGGCACTCAGCACCGGGGAGCTGTATTTT. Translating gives CASSLALSTGELYF.

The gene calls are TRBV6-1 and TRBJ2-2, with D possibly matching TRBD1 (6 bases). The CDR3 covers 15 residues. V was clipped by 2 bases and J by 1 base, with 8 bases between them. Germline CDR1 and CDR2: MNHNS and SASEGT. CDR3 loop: CASSESRGNTGELFF. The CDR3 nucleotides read TGTGCCAGCAGTGAATCCAGGGGGAACACCGGGGAGCTGTTTTTT.

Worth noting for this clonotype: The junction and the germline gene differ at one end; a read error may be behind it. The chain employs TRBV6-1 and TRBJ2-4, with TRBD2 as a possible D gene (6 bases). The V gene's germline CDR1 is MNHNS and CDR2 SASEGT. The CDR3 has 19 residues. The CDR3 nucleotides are TGTGCCAGCAGTGAAGCTGCGGGGATAGGACTTTTTGCCAAAAACATCCAGTACTTC. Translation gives CASSEAAGIGLFAKNIQYF.

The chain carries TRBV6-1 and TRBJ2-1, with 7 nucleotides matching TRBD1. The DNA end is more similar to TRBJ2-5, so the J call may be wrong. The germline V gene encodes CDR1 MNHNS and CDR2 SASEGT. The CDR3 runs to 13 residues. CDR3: CASSTTGQETQYF. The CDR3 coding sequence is TGTGCCAGCAGTACGACAGGGCAAGAGACCCAGTACTTC.

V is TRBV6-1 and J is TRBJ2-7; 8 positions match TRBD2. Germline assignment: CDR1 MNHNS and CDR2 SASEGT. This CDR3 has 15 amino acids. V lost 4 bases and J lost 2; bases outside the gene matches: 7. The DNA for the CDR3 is TGTGCCAGCAGTGTCTCTGGGACTAGTCCCTACGAGCAGTACTTC. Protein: CASSVSGTSPYEQYF.

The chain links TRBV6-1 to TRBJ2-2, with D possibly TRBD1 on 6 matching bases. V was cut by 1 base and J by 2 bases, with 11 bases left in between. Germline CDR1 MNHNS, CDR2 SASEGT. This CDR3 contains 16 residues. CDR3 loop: CASSEGDRTNTGELFF. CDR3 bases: TGTGCCAGCAGTGAAGGTGACAGGACCAACACCGGGGAGCTGTTTTTT.

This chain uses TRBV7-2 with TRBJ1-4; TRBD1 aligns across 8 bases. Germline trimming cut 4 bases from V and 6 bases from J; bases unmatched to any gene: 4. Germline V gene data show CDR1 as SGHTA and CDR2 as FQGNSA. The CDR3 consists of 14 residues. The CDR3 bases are TGTGCCAGCAGCTACGACAGGGGAGATGAAAAACTGTTTTTT. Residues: CASSYDRGDEKLFF.

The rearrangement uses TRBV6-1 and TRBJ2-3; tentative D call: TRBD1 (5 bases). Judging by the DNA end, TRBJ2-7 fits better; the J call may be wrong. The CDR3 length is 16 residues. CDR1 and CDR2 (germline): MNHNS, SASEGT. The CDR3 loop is CASSPMGLCAKDTQYF. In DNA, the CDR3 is TGTGCCAGCAGTCCCATGGGGCTGTGCGCCAAAGATACGCAGTACTTC.

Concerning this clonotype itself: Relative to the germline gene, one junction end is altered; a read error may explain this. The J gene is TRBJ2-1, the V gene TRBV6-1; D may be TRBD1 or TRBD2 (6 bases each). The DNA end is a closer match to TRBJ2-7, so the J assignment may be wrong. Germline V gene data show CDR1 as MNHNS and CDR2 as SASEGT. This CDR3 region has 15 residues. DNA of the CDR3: TGTGCCAGGAGTGAAGGGGGGCGGGGCCAAGATACGCAGTACTTC. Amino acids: CARSEGGRGQDTQYF.

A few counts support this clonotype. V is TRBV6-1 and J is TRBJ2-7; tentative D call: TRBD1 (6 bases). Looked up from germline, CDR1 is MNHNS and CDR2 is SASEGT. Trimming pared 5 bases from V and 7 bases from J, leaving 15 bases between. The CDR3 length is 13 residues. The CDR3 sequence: CASSPSQGLEQYF. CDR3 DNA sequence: TGTGCCAGCAGTCCCTCCCAGGGGTTAGAGCAGTACTTC.

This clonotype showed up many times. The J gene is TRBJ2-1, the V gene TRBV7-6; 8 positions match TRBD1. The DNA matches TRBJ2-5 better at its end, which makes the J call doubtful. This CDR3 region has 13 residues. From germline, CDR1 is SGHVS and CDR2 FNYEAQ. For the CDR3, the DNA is TGTGCCAGCAGCCCGGGACAGGTAGAGACCCAGTACTTC. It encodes CASSPGQVETQYF.

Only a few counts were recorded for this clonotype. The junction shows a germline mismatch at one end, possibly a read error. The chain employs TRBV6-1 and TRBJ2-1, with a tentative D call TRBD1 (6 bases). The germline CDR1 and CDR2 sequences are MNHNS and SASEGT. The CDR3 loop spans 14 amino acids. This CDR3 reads CASTSATGHPWGYF. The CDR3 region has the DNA TGTGCCAGCACCTCTGCGACAGGCCACCCCTGGGGGTACTTC.

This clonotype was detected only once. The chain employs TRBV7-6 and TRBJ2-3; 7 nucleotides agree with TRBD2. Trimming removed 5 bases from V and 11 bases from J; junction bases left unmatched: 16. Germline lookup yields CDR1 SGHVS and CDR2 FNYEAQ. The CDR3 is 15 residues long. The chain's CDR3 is CASSREAVNTGKQYF. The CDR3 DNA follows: TGTGCCAGCAGCCGGGAGGCGGTGAACACAGGTAAGCAGTATTTT.

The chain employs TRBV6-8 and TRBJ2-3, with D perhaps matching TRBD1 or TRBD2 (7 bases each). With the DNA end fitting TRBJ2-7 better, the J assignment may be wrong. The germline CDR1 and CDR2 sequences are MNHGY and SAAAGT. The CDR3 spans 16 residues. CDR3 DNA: TGTGCCAGCAGCCGCAAGCAGGGGGGAGGGGCAGATACGCAGTACTTC. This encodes CASSRKQGGGADTQYF.

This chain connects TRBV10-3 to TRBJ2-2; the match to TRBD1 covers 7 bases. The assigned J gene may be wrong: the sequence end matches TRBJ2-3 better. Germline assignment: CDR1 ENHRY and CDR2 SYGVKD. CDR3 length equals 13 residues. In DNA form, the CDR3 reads TGTGCCATTCAGGGGGTTGACACCGGGGCGCAGTATTTT. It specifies CAIQGVDTGAQYF.

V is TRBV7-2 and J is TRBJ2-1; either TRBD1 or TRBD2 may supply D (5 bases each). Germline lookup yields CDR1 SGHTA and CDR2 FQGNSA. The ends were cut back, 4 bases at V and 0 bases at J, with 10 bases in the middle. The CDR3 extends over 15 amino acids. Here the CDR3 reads CASSYAGSSYNEQFF. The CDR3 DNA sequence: TGTGCCAGCAGCTACGCAGGGAGCTCCTACAATGAGCAGTTCTTC. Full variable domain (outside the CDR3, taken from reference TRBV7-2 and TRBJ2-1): GAGVSQSPSNKVTEKGKDVELRCDPISGHTALYWYRQSLGQGLEFLIYFQGNSAPDKSGLPSDRFSAERTGGSVSTLTIQRTQQEDSAVYLCASSYAGSSYNEQFFGPGTRLTVL.

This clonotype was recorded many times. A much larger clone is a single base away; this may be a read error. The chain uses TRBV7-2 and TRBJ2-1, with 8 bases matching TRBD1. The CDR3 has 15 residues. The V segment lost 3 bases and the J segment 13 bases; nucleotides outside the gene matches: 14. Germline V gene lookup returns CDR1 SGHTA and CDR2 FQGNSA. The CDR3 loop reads CASSLDRVSRETQFF. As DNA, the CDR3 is TGTGCCAGCAGCTTGGACAGGGTCTCACGAGAGACCCAGTTCTTC. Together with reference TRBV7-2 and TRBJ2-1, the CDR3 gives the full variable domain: GAGVSQSPSNKVTEKGKDVELRCDPISGHTALYWYRQSLGQGLEFLIYFQGNSAPDKSGLPSDRFSAERTGGSVSTLTIQRTQQEDSAVYLCASSLDRVSRETQFFGPGTRLTVL.

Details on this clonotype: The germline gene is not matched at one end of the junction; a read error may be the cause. CDR3 region: CASGEGGRRPTETQYF. The CDR3 bases are TGTGCCAGCGGGGAAGGTGGGCGCCGACCCACAGAGACGCAGTATTTC. The V and J genes are TRBV6-1 and TRBJ2-5, with D hard to call. CDR1 and CDR2 from the germline V gene are MNHNS and SASEGT. This CDR3 has 16 residues.

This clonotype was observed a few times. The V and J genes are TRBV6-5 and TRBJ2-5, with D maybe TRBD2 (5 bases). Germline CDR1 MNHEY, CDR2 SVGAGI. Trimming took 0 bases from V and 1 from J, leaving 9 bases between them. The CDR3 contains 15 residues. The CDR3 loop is CASSYSASIQETQYF. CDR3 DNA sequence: TGTGCCAGCAGTTACTCAGCTAGCATCCAAGAGACCCAGTACTTC.